This TCR beta chain was observed in a study of metastatic and nonmetastatic thyroid tumors (dated by TCRdb to 2020 to 2021). About the full investigation: The researchers compared repertoires between peripheral blood samples and tumor or nodule tissue samples from patients with malignant or benign thyroid disease. Study-wide conclusions, independent of this receptor: TCR beta diversity was reported as significantly higher in malignant tumors than in benign nodules, in both blood and tumor samples.

The method was PCR. Sequenced on an Illumina HiSeq 4000. High-throughput sequencing was used to profile the TCR beta-chain CDR3 region of each patient. As for the original processing: Drawing on CDR3 differences between clinicopathological groups, the researchers built a classifier meant to tell apart patients with distant-metastatic papillary thyroid cancer. The Shannon index was used to assess repertoire diversity, and the Morisita-Horn index was used to assess tumor-blood repertoire similarity. TCRdb reprocessing: public reads trimmed at Q25 with fastp, clones called with MiXCR, in-frame beta chains kept. The V and J calls were not made by the authors but by TCRdb's processing. This sample holds some 7,300 clones; approximately 40% were observed only once. Roughly a quarter of the sample is taken by the ten largest. Details on this clone: It has no known antigen specificity. The germline gene is not matched at one end of the junction; a read error may be the cause.

No patient had received any treatment before thyroid surgery. Using T-cell receptor beta sequencing, the researchers looked back retrospectively at clinical samples from patients, gathered between the early 2010s and the late 2010s. Reading the germline V gene (reference sequence) gives CDR1 DFQATT and CDR2 SNEGSKA. There are 15 amino acids in the CDR3, from cysteine to phenylalanine inclusive. Of all the DNA, just the CDR3 is kept, 45 bases in frame from base 1. This receptor was identified in a female donor with papillary thyroid cancer or a benign thyroid nodule (not recorded which). Some clones in this sample may be carry-over from other donors' samples. The sequencing input was tumor tissue. The sequence links TRBV20-1 to TRBJ1-5; a tentative D match to TRBD1 spans 5 bases. In nucleotides, the sequence is TGCAGTGCGTGGCGGGGGGGTACAGGCAATCATCCCCAGCATTTT. Translated, it gives CSAWRGGTGNHPQHF.